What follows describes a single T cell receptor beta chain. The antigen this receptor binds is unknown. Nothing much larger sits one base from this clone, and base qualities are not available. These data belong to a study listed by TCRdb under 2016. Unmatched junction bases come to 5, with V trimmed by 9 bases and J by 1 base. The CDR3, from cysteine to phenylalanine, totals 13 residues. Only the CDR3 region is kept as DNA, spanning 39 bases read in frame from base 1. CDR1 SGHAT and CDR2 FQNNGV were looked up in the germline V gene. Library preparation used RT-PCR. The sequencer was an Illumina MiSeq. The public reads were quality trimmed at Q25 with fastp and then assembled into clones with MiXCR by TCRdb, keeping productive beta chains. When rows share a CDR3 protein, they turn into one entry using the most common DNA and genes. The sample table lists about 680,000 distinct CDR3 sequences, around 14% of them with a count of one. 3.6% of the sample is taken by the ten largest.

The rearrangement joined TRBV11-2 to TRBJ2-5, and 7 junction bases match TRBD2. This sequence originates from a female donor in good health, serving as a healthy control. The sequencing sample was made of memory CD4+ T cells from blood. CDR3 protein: CASGGGSQETQYF. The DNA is TGTGCCAGTGGGGGAGGGTCCCAAGAGACCCAGTACTTC.